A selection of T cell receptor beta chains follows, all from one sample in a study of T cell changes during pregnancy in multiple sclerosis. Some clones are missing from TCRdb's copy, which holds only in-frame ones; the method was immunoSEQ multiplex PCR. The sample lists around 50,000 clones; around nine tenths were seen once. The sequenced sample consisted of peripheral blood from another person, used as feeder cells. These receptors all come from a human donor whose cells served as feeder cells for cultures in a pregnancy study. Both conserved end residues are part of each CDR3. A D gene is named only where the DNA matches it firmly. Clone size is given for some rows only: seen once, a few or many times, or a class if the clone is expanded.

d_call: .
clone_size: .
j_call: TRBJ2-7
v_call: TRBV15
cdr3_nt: TGTGCCACCAGTGACGGGGGTTTGCAGTACTTC
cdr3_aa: CATSDGGLQYF

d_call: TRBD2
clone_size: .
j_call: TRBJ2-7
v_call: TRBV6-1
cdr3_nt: TGTGCCAGCAGTGAACTCCCGGGCGGGAGCTCCTACGAGCAGTACTTC
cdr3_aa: CASSELPGGSSYEQYF

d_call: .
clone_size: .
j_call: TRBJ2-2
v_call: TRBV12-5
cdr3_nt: TGTGCTAGTGGTTTGCCCGGAGGGACCGGGGAGCTGTTTTTT
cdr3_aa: CASGLPGGTGELFF

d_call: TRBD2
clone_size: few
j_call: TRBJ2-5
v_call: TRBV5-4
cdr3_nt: TGTGCCAGCAGCTTGGGGGGTAGCGGGGCGCAAGAGACCCAGTACTTC
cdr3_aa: CASSLGGSGAQETQYF

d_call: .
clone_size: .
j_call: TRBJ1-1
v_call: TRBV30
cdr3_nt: TGTGCCTGGAGCTACGACACTGAAGCTTTCTTT
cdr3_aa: CAWSYDTEAFF

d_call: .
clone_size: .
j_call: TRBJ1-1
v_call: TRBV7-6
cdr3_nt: TGTGCCAGCAGCTTAGCTATAAGACCGGCCCGGGTGGACACTGAAGCTTTCTTT
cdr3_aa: CASSLAIRPARVDTEAFF

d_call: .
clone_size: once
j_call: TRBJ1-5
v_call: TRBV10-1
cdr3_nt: TGCGCCAGCAGTGAGCAGGGGATGCCGAGAAGAGGGGTTTTCAGCAATCAGCCCCAGCATTTT
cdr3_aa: CASSEQGMPRRGVFSNQPQHF

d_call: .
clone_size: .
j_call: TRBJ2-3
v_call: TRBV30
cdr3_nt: TGTGCCTTAAGACGGGGGAGCACAGATACGCAGTATTTT
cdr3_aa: CALRRGSTDTQYF

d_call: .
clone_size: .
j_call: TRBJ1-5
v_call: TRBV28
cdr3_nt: TGTGCCAGCAGTTTGCTAACCTCAGGGCTACGAGGGATGTATAGCAATCAGCCCCAGCATTTT
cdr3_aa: CASSLLTSGLRGMYSNQPQHF

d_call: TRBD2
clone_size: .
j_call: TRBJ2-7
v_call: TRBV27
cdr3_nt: TGTGCCAGCAGCCCTGGACAGGGGAGGGGGACTAGCGGGAGGGGACTCTACGAGCAGTACTTC
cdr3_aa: CASSPGQGRGTSGRGLYEQYF

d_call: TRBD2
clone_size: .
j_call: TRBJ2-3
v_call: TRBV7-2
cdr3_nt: TGTGCCAGCAGCTTAAACCGACTAGCGGGGCTGTCAGATACGCAGTATTTT
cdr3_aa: CASSLNRLAGLSDTQYF

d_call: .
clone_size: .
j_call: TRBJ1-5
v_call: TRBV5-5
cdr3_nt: TGTGCCAGCAGCTTGCAACCAGTTAGCAATCAGCCCCAGCATTTT
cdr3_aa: CASSLQPVSNQPQHF

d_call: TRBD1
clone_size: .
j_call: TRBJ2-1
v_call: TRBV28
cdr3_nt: TGTGCCAGCAGTCTACAGGGGGTCCCCCCCTACAATGAGCAGTTCTTC
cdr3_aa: CASSLQGVPPYNEQFF

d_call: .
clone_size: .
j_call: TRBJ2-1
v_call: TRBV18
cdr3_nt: TGTGCCAGCTCACCGGGGGAAATTGTCTCTGGTGAGCAGTTCTTC
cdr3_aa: CASSPGEIVSGEQFF

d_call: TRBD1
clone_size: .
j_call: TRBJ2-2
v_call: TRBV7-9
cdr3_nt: TGTGCCAGAACCGGGACAGGGAACACCGGGGAGCTGTTTTTT
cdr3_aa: CARTGTGNTGELFF

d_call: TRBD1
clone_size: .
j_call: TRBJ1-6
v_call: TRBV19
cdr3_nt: TGTGCCAGTAGTGCTCGACAGGGGGGTTCCGGCGGACCCCTCCACTTT
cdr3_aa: CASSARQGGSGGPLHF

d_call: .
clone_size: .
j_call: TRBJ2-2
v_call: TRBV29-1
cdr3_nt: TGCAGCGTTGAAAGGCTGGGGGAGCTGTTTTTT
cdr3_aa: CSVERLGELFF

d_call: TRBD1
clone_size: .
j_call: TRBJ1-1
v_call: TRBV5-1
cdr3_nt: TGCGCCAGCAGCAGGGAGACAGGGGGCACTGAAGCTTTCTTT
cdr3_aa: CASSRETGGTEAFF

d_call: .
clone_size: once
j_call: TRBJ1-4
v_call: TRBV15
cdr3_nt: TGTGCCACCAGCAGAGGGGGAACGGGTGAAAAACTGTTTTTT
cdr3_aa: CATSRGGTGEKLFF

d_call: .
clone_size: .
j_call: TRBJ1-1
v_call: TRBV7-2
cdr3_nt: TGTGCCAGCAGCTCCAATCGGGACACGCATTTT
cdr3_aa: CASSSNRDTHF

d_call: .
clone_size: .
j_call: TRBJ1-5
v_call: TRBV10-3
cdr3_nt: TGTGCCATCTCAGCTGGGGAAAATCAGCCCCAGCATTTT
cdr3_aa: CAISAGENQPQHF

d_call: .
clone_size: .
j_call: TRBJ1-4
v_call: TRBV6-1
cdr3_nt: TGTGCCAGCGGCGCCCGTTCTTTTAATGAAAAACTGTTTTTT
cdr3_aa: CASGARSFNEKLFF

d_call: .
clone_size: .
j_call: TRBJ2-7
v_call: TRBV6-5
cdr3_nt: TGTGCCAGCAGGACCAGGGTAGAGGCGTACTTC
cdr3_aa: CASRTRVEAYF

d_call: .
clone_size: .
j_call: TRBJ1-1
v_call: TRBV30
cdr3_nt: TGTGCCTGGAGTGGGTTGAACACTGAAGCTTTCTTT
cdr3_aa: CAWSGLNTEAFF

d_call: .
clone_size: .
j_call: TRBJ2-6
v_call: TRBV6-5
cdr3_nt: TGTGCCAGCAGTTCCCAGGGTAGTGGGGCCAACGTCCTGACTTTC
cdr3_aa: CASSSQGSGANVLTF

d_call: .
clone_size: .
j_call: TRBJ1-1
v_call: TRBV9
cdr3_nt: TGTGCCAGCAGCGGAAGACAGGCGAACACTGAAGCTTTCTTT
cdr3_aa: CASSGRQANTEAFF

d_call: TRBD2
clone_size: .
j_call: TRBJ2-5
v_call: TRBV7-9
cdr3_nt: TGTGCCAGCAGCCTGGGACTAGAGAGGGAGACCCAGTACTTC
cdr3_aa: CASSLGLERETQYF

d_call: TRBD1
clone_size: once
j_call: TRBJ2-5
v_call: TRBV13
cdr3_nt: TGTGCCAGCAGCTTAACTCCCAAGACAGGGGCAGAGACCCAGTACTTC
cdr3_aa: CASSLTPKTGAETQYF

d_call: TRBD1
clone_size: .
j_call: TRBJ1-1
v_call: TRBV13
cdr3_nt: TGTGCCAGCAGCTCCTCAGGGGGCGCTTACACTGAAGCTTTCTTT
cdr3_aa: CASSSSGGAYTEAFF

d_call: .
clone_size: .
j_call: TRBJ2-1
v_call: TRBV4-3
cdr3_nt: TGCGCCAGCAGCCAAGATTGGAGGAGGTACAATGAGCAGTTCTTC
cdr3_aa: CASSQDWRRYNEQFF

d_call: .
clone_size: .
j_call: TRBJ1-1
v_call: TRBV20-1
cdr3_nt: TGCAGTGCTTCCCGGGACGGACAAGCTTTCTTT
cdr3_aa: CSASRDGQAFF

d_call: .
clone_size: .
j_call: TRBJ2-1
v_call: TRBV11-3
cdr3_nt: TGTGCCAGCAGCTTGGGGGCTAGCGTAGATGAGCAGTTCTTC
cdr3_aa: CASSLGASVDEQFF

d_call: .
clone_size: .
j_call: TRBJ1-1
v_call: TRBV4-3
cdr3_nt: TGCGCCAGCAGCCACGCAGGGGTGCCGAACACTGAAGCTTTCTTT
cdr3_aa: CASSHAGVPNTEAFF

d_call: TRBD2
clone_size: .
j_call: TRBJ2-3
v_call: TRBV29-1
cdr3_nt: TGCAGCGCCGAAGGGGTAGCGGGGGGGACTGGCACAGATACGCAGTATTTT
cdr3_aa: CSAEGVAGGTGTDTQYF

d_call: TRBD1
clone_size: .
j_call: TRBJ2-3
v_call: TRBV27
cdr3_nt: TGTGCCAGCAGTTGGACAGGGGATTTACGAGATACGCAGTATTTT
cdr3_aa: CASSWTGDLRDTQYF

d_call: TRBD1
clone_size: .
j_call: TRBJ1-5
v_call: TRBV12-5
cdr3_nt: TGTGCTAGTGGTTTGGAAAGGGGACAGTTCAGCAATCAGCCCCAGCATTTT
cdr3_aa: CASGLERGQFSNQPQHF

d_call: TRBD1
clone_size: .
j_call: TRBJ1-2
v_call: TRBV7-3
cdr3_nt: TGTGCCAGCAGCCCCCGGACAGGGGAAGGGGATGGCTACACCTTC
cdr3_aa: CASSPRTGEGDGYTF

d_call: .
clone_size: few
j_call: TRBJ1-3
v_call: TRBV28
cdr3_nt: TGTGCCAGCAGTCAGATTGGAAACACCATATATTTT
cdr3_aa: CASSQIGNTIYF

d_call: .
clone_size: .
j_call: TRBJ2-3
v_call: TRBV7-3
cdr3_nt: TGTGCCAGCAGCTTATTTGGGCCTGGGGATACGCAGTATTTT
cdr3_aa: CASSLFGPGDTQYF

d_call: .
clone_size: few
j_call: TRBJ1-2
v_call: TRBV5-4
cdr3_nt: TGTGCCAGCAGCCCTACGACCAGCGTCTATGGCTACACCTTC
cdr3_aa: CASSPTTSVYGYTF

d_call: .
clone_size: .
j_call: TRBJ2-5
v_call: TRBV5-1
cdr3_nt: TGCGCCAGCAGCATGGACGGGGCAGCGACCCAGTACTTC
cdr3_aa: CASSMDGAATQYF

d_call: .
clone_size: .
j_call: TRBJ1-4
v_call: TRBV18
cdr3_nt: TGTGCCAGCTCACCCAGGCGGGGGGCCCAAACAACTAATGAAAAACTGTTTTTT
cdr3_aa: CASSPRRGAQTTNEKLFF

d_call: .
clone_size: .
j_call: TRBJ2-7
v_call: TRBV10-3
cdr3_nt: TGTGCCGCCCGTCCCGGGACAACCTACGAGCAGTACTTC
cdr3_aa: CAARPGTTYEQYF

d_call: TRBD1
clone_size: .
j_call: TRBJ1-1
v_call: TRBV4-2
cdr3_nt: TGTGCCAGCAGTCTTACAGGGGTGAACACTGAAGCTTTCTTT
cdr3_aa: CASSLTGVNTEAFF

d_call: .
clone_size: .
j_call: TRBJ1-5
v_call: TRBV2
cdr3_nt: TGTGCCAGCAGTGCACTAAGGGAGAGCAATCAGCCCCAGCATTTT
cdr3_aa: CASSALRESNQPQHF

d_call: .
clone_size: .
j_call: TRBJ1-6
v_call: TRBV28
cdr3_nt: TGTGCCAGCAGTTCAGGGCCCGGGACTTCACCCCTCCACTTT
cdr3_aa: CASSSGPGTSPLHF

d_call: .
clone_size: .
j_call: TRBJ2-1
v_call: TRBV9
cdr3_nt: TGTGCCAGCAGCGAGGCCTCAAACCCCTACAATGAGCAGTTCTTC
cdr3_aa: CASSEASNPYNEQFF

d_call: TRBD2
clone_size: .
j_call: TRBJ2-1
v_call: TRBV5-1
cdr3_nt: TGCGCCAGCAGGGGGACTAGCGGACACCTCAATGAGCAGTTCTTC
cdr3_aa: CASRGTSGHLNEQFF